This T cell receptor beta chain was observed in a study of T cells after somatic rescue of genetic block. TCRdb's table, derived via immunoSEQ multiplex PCR, lists solely in-frame clones and lacks some. The repertoire holds tens of thousands of clones, with 90% to 97% as singletons. Germline V gives CDR1 MNHEY, CDR2 SMNVEV (reference sequence). The V end lost 8 bases, the J end lost 0 bases, and 23 bases lay between the germline ends. The CDR3 is 17 amino acids. The V gene is TRBV27, the J gene TRBJ2-7, with D possibly matching TRBD2 (7 bases). The TCR was taken from a child in the first two years of life. The sample was peripheral blood mononuclear cells (PBMCs). DNA of the CDR3: TGTGCCAGCGGTAATCCTGGTCGCGGGGGCCTCTCCTACGAGCAGTACTTC. It yields the protein CASGNPGRGGLSYEQYF.